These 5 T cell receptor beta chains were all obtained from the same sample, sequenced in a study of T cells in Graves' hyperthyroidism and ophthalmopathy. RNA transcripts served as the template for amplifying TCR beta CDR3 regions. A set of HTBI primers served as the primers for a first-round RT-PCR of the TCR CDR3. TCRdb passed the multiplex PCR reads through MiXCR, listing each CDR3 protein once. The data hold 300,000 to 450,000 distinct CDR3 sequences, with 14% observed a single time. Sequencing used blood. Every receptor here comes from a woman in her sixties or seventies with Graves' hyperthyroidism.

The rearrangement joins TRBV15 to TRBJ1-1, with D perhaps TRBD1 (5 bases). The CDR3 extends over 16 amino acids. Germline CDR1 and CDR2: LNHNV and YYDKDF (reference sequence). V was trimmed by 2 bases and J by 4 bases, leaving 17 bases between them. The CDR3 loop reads CATSRWGGRRTTEAFF. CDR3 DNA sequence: TGTGCCACCAGCAGATGGGGGGGGAGGAGGACCACTGAAGCTTTCTTT.

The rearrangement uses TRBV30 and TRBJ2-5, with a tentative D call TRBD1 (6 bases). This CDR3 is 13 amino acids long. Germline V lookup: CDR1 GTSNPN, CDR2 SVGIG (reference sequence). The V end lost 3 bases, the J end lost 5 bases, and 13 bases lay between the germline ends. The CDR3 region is CAWRVGAGETQYF. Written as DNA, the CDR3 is TGTGCCTGGAGGGTGGGGGCTGGGGAGACCCAGTACTTC.

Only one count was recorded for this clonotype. CDR3 in amino acids: CASNPTGPYNEQFF. DNA of the CDR3: TGTGCCAGCAACCCGACAGGCCCCTACAATGAGCAGTTCTTC. The chain recombines TRBV12-3 or TRBV12-4 with TRBJ2-1, with D tentatively TRBD1 (6 bases). V was clipped by 7 bases and J by 2 bases, with 12 bases between them. The CDR3 has 14 amino acids.

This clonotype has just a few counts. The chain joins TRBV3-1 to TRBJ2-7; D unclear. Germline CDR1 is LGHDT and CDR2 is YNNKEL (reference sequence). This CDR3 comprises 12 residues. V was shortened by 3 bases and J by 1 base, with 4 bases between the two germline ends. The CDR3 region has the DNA TGTGCCAGCAGCCATGGGTCCTACGAGCAGTACTTC. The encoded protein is CASSHGSYEQYF.

CDR3 coding DNA: TGTGCCAGCAGCTCTAGGGCAAGTGAAAAACTGTTTTTT. Its protein product is CASSSRASEKLFF. The chain couples TRBV7-9 to TRBJ1-4, with D unclear. Germline V CDR1 and CDR2: SEHNR, FQNEAQ (reference sequence). The CDR3 contains 13 residues. V shed 4 bases and J shed 7 bases, with 10 bases lying between them.